These 10 T cell receptor beta chains were sequenced from one sample in a study of blood T cell repertoires in COVID-19. The table came from immunoSEQ multiplex PCR; TCRdb's copy has only in-frame clones and leaves some out. The data contain just under 30,000 clones, approximately 90% of them singletons. The specimen sequenced was peripheral blood. The receptors originated from a human donor in a cohort sampled during active COVID-19.

The rearrangement links TRBV7-9 to TRBJ1-1; D remains unclear. V gave up 1 base and J gave up 4 bases, with 4 bases separating them. Germline V gene sequence: CDR1 SEHNR, CDR2 FQNEAQ (reference sequence). This CDR3 has 12 amino acids. CDR3 DNA: TGTGCCAGCAGCTTAGACGGCACTGAAGCTTTCTTT. It codes for CASSLDGTEAFF.

V gene TRBV4-2 combines with J gene TRBJ2-3, with a weak D call TRBD2 (7 bases). V was clipped by 4 bases and J by 1 base, with 18 bases between them. This CDR3 spans 17 amino acids. Germline CDR1 is LGHNA and CDR2 is YNFKEQ. CDR3 sequence (DNA): TGTGCCAGCAGCCCCTTAGGGGGGGGGCCGGGCACAGATACGCAGTATTTT. Encoded protein: CASSPLGGGPGTDTQYF.

The CDR3, as DNA: TGTGCCAGCAGTGAATCCCCCATCACGGTCCCCAATGAGCAGTTCTTC. This codes for CASSESPITVPNEQFF. This chain uses TRBV6-1 with TRBJ2-1, with D hard to call. The CDR3 consists of 16 residues. Germline V gene sequence: CDR1 MNHNS, CDR2 SASEGT. Trimming shortened V by 2 bases and J by 6 bases, and 17 bases separated the two germline ends.

CDR3 protein: CASSPDRYNEQFF. The DNA for the CDR3 is TGTGCCAGCAGCCCTGACAGGTACAATGAGCAGTTCTTC. The chain joins TRBV7-3 to TRBJ2-1; a possible D gene is TRBD1 (6 bases). The CDR3 covers 13 residues. The germline CDR1 and CDR2 sequences are SGHTA and FQGTGA. V lost 5 bases and J 4 bases, leaving 9 bases between the germline ends.

The V call is TRBV18, the J call TRBJ1-2; TRBD1 agrees at 7 bases. The V gene's germline CDR1 is KGHSH and CDR2 LQKENI. The CDR3 totals 18 residues. J gave up 1 base and V 2 bases, and 13 bases lay outside the gene matches. The CDR3 DNA sequence: TGTGCCAGCTCACCAGGAGTGGGGGACAGAAACTTTAACTATGGCTACACCTTC. Its protein product is CASSPGVGDRNFNYGYTF.

V gene TRBV6-1 combines with J gene TRBJ2-7, with TRBD1 matching 10 bases. The CDR3 is 18 residues long. From germline, CDR1 is MNHNS and CDR2 SASEGT. V gave up 3 bases and J gave up 3 bases; unmatched junction bases: 14. CDR3 sequence (DNA): TGTGCCAGCAGTGACTGGACAGGGGGTGGCCCTGACTACTACGAGCAGTACTTC. It is translated as CASSDWTGGGPDYYEQYF.

This sequence joins TRBV4-1 and TRBJ1-4; D not resolved. V lost 1 base and J 0 bases, leaving 3 bases between the germline ends. This CDR3 is built from 14 residues. Germline lookup yields CDR1 MGHRA and CDR2 YSYEKL. CDR3 protein: CASSQGPTNEKLFF. The CDR3 nucleotides are TGCGCCAGCAGCCAAGGGCCAACTAATGAAAAACTGTTTTTT.

In DNA form, the CDR3 reads TGTGCCATCAGTGAGTCGACTAGCGGCACGCAGTATTTT. This sequence encodes CAISESTSGTQYF. V gene TRBV10-3 combines with J gene TRBJ2-3, with 9 positions matching TRBD2. This CDR3 has 13 residues. Per the germline V gene, CDR1 is ENHRY and CDR2 is SYGVKD. Losses at the gene ends were 0 bases for V and 9 bases for J; bases not matched to a gene: 1.

The chain uses TRBV5-1 and TRBJ2-1; D may be TRBD2 (7 bases). This CDR3 has 15 amino acids. Germline V lookup: CDR1 SGHRS, CDR2 YFSETQ. Trimming removed 0 bases at V and 6 bases at J, with 13 bases between. In nucleotides, the CDR3 is TGCGCCAGCAGCTTGGAGGCGGGGGCTTCCAATGAGCAGTTCTTC. This codes for CASSLEAGASNEQFF.

This clone is a singleton in its sample. DNA of the CDR3: TGTGCCAGCAGCTTCCCGGGGGGGGAGCAGTACTTC. Encoded protein: CASSFPGGEQYF. This chain joins TRBV5-6 and TRBJ2-7; 8 bases fit TRBD2. Germline trimming cut 2 bases from V and 7 bases from J; bases unmatched to any gene: 2. This CDR3 comprises 12 residues. The germline CDR1 and CDR2 sequences are SGHDT and YYEEEE.